The present T cell receptor (beta chain) was sequenced within a study of blood T cell repertoires in COVID-19. Study-wide background: Sites across the United States, Italy and Spain contributed samples from acute and convalescent COVID-19.

Study processing details: Amplification with reference gene primers provided the estimates of nucleated cell counts. The table came from immunoSEQ multiplex PCR; TCRdb's copy has only in-frame clones and leaves some out. V and J calls and clone size are as listed in that table; D and trimming were resolved from the DNA. The sample records about 70,000 clones, 86% being singletons. The J segment lost 1 base and the V segment lost 5 bases, leaving 8 bases of the junction unmatched. Germline V gene sequence: CDR1 SGHVS, CDR2 FNYEAQ. This CDR3 is 15 amino acids long. The sample comprised peripheral blood. This receptor was identified in a man in his 70s with active COVID-19. The V and J genes are TRBV7-6 and TRBJ2-7, with 7 bases matching TRBD2. CDR3 in DNA: TGTGCCAGCAGCCCCGGTGGTAGCGGGTCCTACGAGCAGTACTTC. Its translation: CASSPGGSGSYEQYF.